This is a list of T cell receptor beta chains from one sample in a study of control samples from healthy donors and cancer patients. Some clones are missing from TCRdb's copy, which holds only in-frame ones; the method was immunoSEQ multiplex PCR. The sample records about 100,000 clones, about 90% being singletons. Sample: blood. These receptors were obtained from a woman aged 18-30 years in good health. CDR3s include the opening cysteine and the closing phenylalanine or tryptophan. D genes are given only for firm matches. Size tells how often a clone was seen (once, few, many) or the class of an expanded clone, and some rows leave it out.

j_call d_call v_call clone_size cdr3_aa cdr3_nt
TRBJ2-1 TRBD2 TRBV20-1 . CSASSEDGGDSYNEQFF TGCAGTGCTAGTTCGGAGGACGGGGGGGATTCTTACAATGAGCAGTTCTTC
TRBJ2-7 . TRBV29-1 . CSVALRQVGNYEQYF TGCAGCGTTGCTCTCCGGCAGGTCGGGAACTACGAGCAGTACTTC
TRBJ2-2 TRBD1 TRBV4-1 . CASRPTGGNTGELFF TGCGCCAGCAGACCGACAGGGGGGAACACCGGGGAGCTGTTTTTT
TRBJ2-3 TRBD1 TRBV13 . CASSLTGADTQYF TGTGCCAGCAGCTTGACAGGGGCAGATACGCAGTATTTT
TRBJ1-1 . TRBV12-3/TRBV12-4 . CASSPGLRAFF TGTGCCAGCAGTCCAGGGTTGCGAGCTTTCTTT
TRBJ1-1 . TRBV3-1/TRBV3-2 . CASSQVSREAFF TGTGCCAGCAGCCAAGTTTCAAGGGAAGCTTTCTTT
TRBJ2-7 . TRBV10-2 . CASCPHIGGEQYF TGCGCCAGCTGTCCCCACATAGGTGGCGAGCAGTACTTC
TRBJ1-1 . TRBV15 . CATSPFDGGNTEAFF TGTGCCACCAGCCCTTTTGACGGTGGAAACACTGAAGCTTTCTTT
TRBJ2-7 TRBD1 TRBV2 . CASSASAGTGRYEQYF TGTGCCAGCAGCGCTTCCGCCGGGACAGGGCGCTACGAGCAGTACTTC
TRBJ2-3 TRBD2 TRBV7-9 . CASSPGGSADTQYF TGTGCCAGCAGCCCAGGCGGGAGCGCAGATACGCAGTATTTT
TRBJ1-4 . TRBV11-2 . CASRGVGKKGEKLFF TGTGCCAGCAGGGGGGTGGGGAAGAAGGGCGAAAAACTGTTTTTT
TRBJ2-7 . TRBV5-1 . CASSLGSRLGGEQYF TGCGCCAGCAGCTTGGGCTCCAGGCTCGGAGGAGAGCAGTACTTC
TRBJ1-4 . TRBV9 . CASSVGGNHAEKLFF TGTGCCAGCAGCGTAGGAGGGAACCACGCTGAAAAACTGTTTTTT
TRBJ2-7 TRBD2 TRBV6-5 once CASSLIAGVGYEQYF TGTGCCAGCAGCTTAATAGCGGGAGTAGGGTACGAGCAGTACTTC
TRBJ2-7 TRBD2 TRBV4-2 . CASSQEWGLAGSEQYF TGTGCCAGCAGCCAAGAGTGGGGACTAGCGGGGAGCGAGCAGTACTTC